The rows below give T cell receptor beta chains drawn from one sample of a study of T cell repertoires in aging, cancer and after chemotherapy. TCRdb itself ran the multiplex PCR reads through MiXCR, one entry per CDR3 protein. The sample lists over 1,500 distinct CDR3 sequences; 35% to 40% were seen once. Input material: blood. Every receptor here comes from a human donor with a solid tumor. The conserved cysteine and the conserved F or W are not part of the CDR3 here. Clone size is given for some rows only: seen once, a few or many times, or a class if the clone is expanded.

J | size | length | V | CDR3
TRBJ2-7 | - | 12 | TRBV15 | ATSRGGNSYEQY
TRBJ2-5 | - | 14 | TRBV20-1 | SARDRSGRADETQY
TRBJ2-1 | - | 10 | TRBV7-2 | ASSLDRGWQF
TRBJ2-3 | few | 13 | TRBV7-2 | ASSLDPAYTDTQY
TRBJ2-2 | - | 13 | TRBV7-2 | ASSPGLGNTGELF
TRBJ2-1 | - | 14 | TRBV6-2/TRBV6-3 | ASSYGTGGLGNEQF
TRBJ1-1 | - | 16 | TRBV11-2 | ASRHPGGQGLPVSEAF
TRBJ2-5 | few | 10 | TRBV6-6 | ASRTPQETQY
TRBJ2-5 | - | 12 | TRBV20-1 | SANPSDRGANPS
TRBJ1-2 | - | 11 | TRBV19 | ASTPRAFYGYT
TRBJ2-2 | - | 14 | TRBV5-1 | ASSLLPDGNTGELF
TRBJ1-4 | once | 11 | TRBV19 | ASGTRSDEKLF
TRBJ2-3 | - | 16 | TRBV7-2 | ASSRPKWRTGGTDTQY
TRBJ2-1 | - | 17 | TRBV14 | ASSQLPGLAGGNFNEQF
TRBJ2-5 | large | 13 | TRBV6-5 | ASSVGLAEGETQY
TRBJ1-1 | - | 10 | TRBV6-1 | ASERGRSEAF
TRBJ2-5 | - | 12 | TRBV6-2/TRBV6-3 | ASKDWAGQETQY
TRBJ2-2 | - | 14 | TRBV19 | ASSGVQGADTGELF
- | - | 15 | TRBV27 | ASSPRLAGGPFSEQY
TRBJ2-1 | - | 12 | TRBV6-5 | ASSGLAEHNEQF
TRBJ1-2 | - | 13 | TRBV6-6 | ASSSPSDSAYGYT
TRBJ2-7 | - | 15 | TRBV4-3 | ASSQDWIRGQNYEQY
TRBJ2-3 | few | 11 | TRBV10-3 | ATTVTSADTQY
TRBJ2-3 | once | 14 | TRBV5-3 | ASSLGLSGSTDTQY
TRBJ2-5 | few | 13 | TRBV5-1 | ASGFSGRREETQY
TRBJ2-1 | large | 11 | TRBV30 | AWSVFGDGEQF
TRBJ1-2 | - | 11 | TRBV5-4 | ASSLDRSYGYT
TRBJ2-1 | - | 15 | TRBV19 | ASSIDLPSGAYNEQF